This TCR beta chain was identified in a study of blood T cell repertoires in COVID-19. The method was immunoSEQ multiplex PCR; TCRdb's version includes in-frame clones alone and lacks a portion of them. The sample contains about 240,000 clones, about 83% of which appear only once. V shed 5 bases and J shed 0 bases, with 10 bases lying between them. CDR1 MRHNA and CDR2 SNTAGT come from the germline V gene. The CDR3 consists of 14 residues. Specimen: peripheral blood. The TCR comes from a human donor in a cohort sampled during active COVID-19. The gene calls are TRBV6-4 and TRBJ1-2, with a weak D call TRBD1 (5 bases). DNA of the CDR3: TGTGCCAGCAGTCGGGGGGTCTCTAACTATGGCTACACCTTC. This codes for CASSRGVSNYGYTF.